This T cell receptor (beta chain) was sequenced in a study of regulatory T cells in long-lasting Graves disease (dated by TCRdb to about 2021). Regarding the research as a whole: Persistent Graves' disease meant more than 5 years of antithyroid drug treatment with TSH receptor autoantibodies that stayed positive. Patients with persistent Graves' disease were compared with patients with newly diagnosed Graves' disease using TCR sequencing and RNA sequencing of peripheral blood. The study took place in China and was registered as a clinical trial. A total of about 33 samples underwent TCR sequencing, from about 13 patients with persistent Graves' disease and roughly 20 patients with newly diagnosed Graves' disease. On average, persistent Graves' disease patients in the clinical cohort had been on antithyroid drugs for around ten years.

The CDR3 numbers 14 residues from cysteine through phenylalanine. Solely the CDR3 DNA is kept, with 42 bases framed from the first base. The germline V gene yields SQVTM for CDR1 and ANQGSEA for CDR2. V drops 1 base and J drops 4 bases, leaving 13 bases in between. The library relied on multiplex PCR. Reads for this sample came from an Illumina HiSeq 4000. iRepertoire HTBI primers and Arm-PCR amplification of CDR3 regions were used to construct TCR beta libraries. Before sequencing, the PCR products underwent gel purification. As for how the authors treated the data: A total of 62 TRBV and 14 TRBJ segments were identified across samples and were used for gene usage analysis of CDR3 amino acid clonotypes. Filtered high-quality paired reads were merged into contigs using COPE and FqMerger. BLAST was used to align contigs to IMGT TRBV, TRBD and TRBJ reference genes, and CDR3 was defined according to IMGT. Clonotypes above 0.1% frequency were classified as highly expanded clones. Shannon entropy was used to measure repertoire diversity, and the Gini coefficient was used to measure V-J evenness. Public clonotypes were defined as clonotypes shared by more than one individual. Through fastp at Q25 and MiXCR, TCRdb rebuilt clones from the public reads, retaining in-frame beta chains. All rows with the same CDR3 protein become a single entry with the most common DNA and genes. Here the V and J calls rest on TCRdb's processing, not on the authors' analysis. This sample holds hundreds of thousands of distinct CDR3 sequences; around a fifth were observed only once. Of the sample, around 13% is held by the ten largest clones.

Overall study outcomes, separate from this receptor: Lower TCR Shannon entropy and fewer highly expanded clones were observed in persistent Graves' disease patients than in newly diagnosed patients, which suggested clonal expansion. A larger number of public clonotypes was shared among persistent patients (about 2,700) than among newly diagnosed patients (around 970). Sequencing and analysis were restricted to the TCR beta chain. Because the primary lesion, thyroid tissue, could not be accessed, the study looked at peripheral blood alone. Persistent disease showed preferential use of TRBV28, TRBJ1-2 and TRBJ2-5, whereas newly diagnosed disease favored TRBV20-1 and TRBJ2-1. The authors noted that the small sample size was a limitation that may lower accuracy.

As regards this clonotype: Its target antigen remains unknown. No much larger clone is present one base from it, and per-base qualities are unavailable.

The time point label for this specimen denotes: persistent/refractory GD, antithyroid drugs over 5 years with positive TRAb. For both TCR sequencing and RNA sequencing, RNA was extracted from PBMCs using TRIzol. The diagnosis of Graves' disease followed American Thyroid Association guidelines. Patients for the study were recruited at an endocrinology department in Xi'an, China. Each patient gave 9 to 10 milliliters of peripheral blood, collected in an EDTA anticoagulant tube. Ficoll Paque Plus density gradient separation was used to isolate PBMCs, and no additional T cell sorting was done. RNA quality was checked with an Agilent 2100 Bioanalyzer and agarose gel, and concentration with a NanoDrop 2000.

The TCR comes from a female donor with Graves disease. The source material was peripheral blood mononuclear cells (PBMCs), sampled when the disease was refractory, from a patient treated with antithyroid drugs. The sequence links TRBV29-1 to TRBJ1-1; a weak D assignment points to TRBD1 (5 bases agree). The CDR3: CSVEVQGVGTEAFF. Here is the DNA: TGCAGCGTTGAAGTACAAGGGGTGGGCACTGAAGCTTTCTTT.